This T cell receptor (beta chain) was sequenced in a study of cytomegalovirus exposure and HLA in healthy donors. Findings and caveats of the study: Cytomegalovirus association was assigned to approximately 160 TCR beta chains. Rare sequences made up most TCRs, while some public TCRs were found in many donors.

The V gene's germline CDR1 is MGHRA and CDR2 YSYEKL. The CDR3 contains 14 residues. V gave up 2 bases and J gave up 3 bases, with 10 bases separating them. A note on this clone: No antigen is known for it.

60 Vbeta and 13 Jbeta primers were used in PCR. The table came from immunoSEQ multiplex PCR; TCRdb's copy has only in-frame clones and leaves some out. The sample lists around 21,000 clones; about 78% were seen once. This sequence joins TRBV4-1 and TRBJ2-5, with a weak D call TRBD2 (5 bases). This TCR came from a man aged 55 to 70 in good health and CMV-seronegative. Material: PBMCs. The CDR3 region is CASSQLLEKETQYF. Written as DNA, the CDR3 is TGCGCCAGCAGCCAACTACTAGAAAAAGAGACCCAGTACTTC.